This T cell receptor (beta chain) was profiled in a study of blood T cell repertoires in COVID-19. Across the study: Specimens from acute and convalescent COVID-19 originated in the United States, Italy and Spain. PBMCs, B-cell-depleted T cells, or T cells were the source of the cDNA or gDNA that made up the material.

Sequenced by immunoSEQ multiplex PCR; TCRdb stores in-frame clones only, minus some. The sample yields a few hundred thousand clones, around 88% seen once. Clinical history as reported by participants underpinned cohort assignment. Germline lookup yields CDR1 SNHLY and CDR2 FYNNEI. With 5 bases removed from V and 2 bases from J, the gap between germline ends came to 12 bases. This CDR3 has 14 amino acids. Sequenced input: PBMCs or T cells enriched from blood (not recorded which). The chain links TRBV2 to TRBJ1-2; no clear D gene. The clonotype comes from a woman aged 25 to 39 who had been exposed to COVID-19. The CDR3 bases are TGTGCCAGCAGTCCGGGAGGGTCCAACTATGGCTACACCTTC. Translation: CASSPGGSNYGYTF.